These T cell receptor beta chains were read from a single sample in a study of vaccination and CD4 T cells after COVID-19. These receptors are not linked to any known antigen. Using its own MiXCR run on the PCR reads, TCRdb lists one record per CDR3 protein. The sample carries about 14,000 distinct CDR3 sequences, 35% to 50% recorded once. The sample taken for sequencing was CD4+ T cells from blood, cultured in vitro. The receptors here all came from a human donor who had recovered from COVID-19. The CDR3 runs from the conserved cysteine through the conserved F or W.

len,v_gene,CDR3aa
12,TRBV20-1,CSATQSNQPQHF
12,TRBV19,CASSIDRNIQYF
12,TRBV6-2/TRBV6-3,CASSYGLTPQHF
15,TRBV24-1,CATSEQVRAEQPQHF
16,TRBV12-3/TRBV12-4,CASSRVTGAYIHEQYF
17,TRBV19,CARGAGTRTLGTDTQYF
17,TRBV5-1,CASSPHNRALLYNEQFF
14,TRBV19,CATRRGLDKNEQFF
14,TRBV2,CAGGGLVSKGEQFF
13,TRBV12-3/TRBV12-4,CASSSDRGYGYTF
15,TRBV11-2,CASILAAGGRYEQYF
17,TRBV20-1,CSAIYGAGVWRQETQYF
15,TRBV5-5,CASSPTGANTGELFF
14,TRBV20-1,CSASELAGLNTQYF
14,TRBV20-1,CGARVTGGTDTQYF
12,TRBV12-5,CATSGNTGELFF
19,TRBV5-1,CASSEGLAPIAGGADTQYF
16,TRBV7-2,CASSQRRGLPGNTIYF
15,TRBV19,CASRLVDRVRDEQFF
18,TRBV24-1,CATSDISTGEKSTDTQYF
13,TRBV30,CAWRNRGGYEQYF
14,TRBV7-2,CASSLEGQGSPLHF